This T cell receptor (beta chain) was observed in a study of T-cell memory formation after mild COVID-19 (dated by TCRdb to the early 2020s). Describing the broader study: TCR sequence clusters from the two donors were largely donor specific. T-cell clones expanding and contracting after mild COVID-19 in a couple of donors were tracked by longitudinal TCRalpha and TCRbeta repertoire sequencing. The cohort comprised two young, previously healthy adult volunteers, one female and one male. On the study overall, not on this receptor specifically: Contracting CD4+ clones were found mainly in CM and EM memory subsets, while CD8+ clones were enriched in EMRA. The study covered only two mild cases, and larger cohorts including severe cases with pre-infection samples were considered necessary. Some responding clones were found in pre-infection memory, which suggests that pre-existing cross-reactive memory T cells took part in the SARS-CoV-2 response. From day 15 to 85, contracting clones showed balanced CD4/CD8 phenotypes, whereas a second wave of clones that expanded from day 15 to 37 leaned towards CD4+. The second-wave clones that peaked on day 37 were not confirmed to be SARS-CoV-2 specific.

Sequencer: Illumina NovaSeq 6000. TCRalpha and TCRbeta cDNA libraries were built by 5'RACE with constant-segment primers, adding sample barcodes and unique molecular identifiers. RNA was extracted from every sample with Trizol reagent. Amplification of the libraries took two PCR steps, and the second step added a second sample barcode plus Illumina TruSeq adapters. The libraries were sequenced on an Illumina NovaSeq using 2 x 150 bp paired-end reads. Per the original workflow: Demultiplexing of reads and collapsing into UMI-guided consensus sequences were performed with migec v1.2.7. Using mixcr v2.1.11, UMI consensuses were aligned to TRA and TRB V and J templates and then assembled into clonotypes. Clonotypes were classified as expanded or contracted when called significant by both edgeR and NoisET, with noise models trained on biological replicates. For edgeR calls, a false discovery rate-adjusted p below 0.01 and a log2 fold-change threshold of 1 were applied. PCA with hierarchical clustering of max-normalized trajectories of the 1000 most abundant clonotypes was used as exploratory dynamics analysis. Separately sequenced CD4+ and CD8+ repertoires were used to assign a CD4 or CD8 phenotype to each responding clone. Using fastp at Q25 and MiXCR, TCRdb reprocessed the public reads and kept productive beta chains. Each record represents a unique CDR3 protein, reported with the most common genes and DNA among its rows. For this entry, the V and J calls and clone size follow TCRdb and not the study's own pipeline. The sample records about 440,000 distinct CDR3 sequences, about 19% of which are singletons. The top ten constitute 7.5% to 9.5% of the sample.

Ficoll-Paque density gradient centrifugation was used to isolate PBMCs. Comment on this clonotype: Its antigen has not been determined. It has no much larger one-base neighbor in the sample; base qualities were not kept.

Trimming costs V 5 bases and J 3 bases, and their ends lie 14 bases apart. The germline V gene yields SGHRS for CDR1 and YFSETQ for CDR2. Reading from cysteine to phenylalanine, the CDR3 counts 14 amino acids. The retained sequence is limited to the CDR3, 42 bases, with the frame set at the first base. The chain links TRBV5-1 with TRBJ1-1; the best D guess is TRBD1, with 5 bases matching. The clonotype originates from an adult woman who had mild COVID-19 (a few samples of this study predate the infection). The sample titles of this study are shuffled in the database, so cell type and time point are left out; the donor was told from shared clones. Sequencing was done on a sample of PBMCs or a T cell subset sorted from them (not recorded which). The CDR3 amino acid sequence is: CASSYYDSDTEAFF. In nucleotide form, the sequence is TGCGCCAGCAGTTACTACGACAGTGACACTGAAGCTTTCTTT. The full variable domain, completed from the reference TRBV5-1 and TRBJ1-1 proteins outside the CDR3, reads KAGVTQTPRYLIKTRGQQVTLSCSPISGHRSVSWYQQTPGQGLQFLFEYFSETQRNKGNFPGRFSGRQFSNSRSEMNVSTLELGDSALYLCASSYYDSDTEAFFGQGTRLTVV.